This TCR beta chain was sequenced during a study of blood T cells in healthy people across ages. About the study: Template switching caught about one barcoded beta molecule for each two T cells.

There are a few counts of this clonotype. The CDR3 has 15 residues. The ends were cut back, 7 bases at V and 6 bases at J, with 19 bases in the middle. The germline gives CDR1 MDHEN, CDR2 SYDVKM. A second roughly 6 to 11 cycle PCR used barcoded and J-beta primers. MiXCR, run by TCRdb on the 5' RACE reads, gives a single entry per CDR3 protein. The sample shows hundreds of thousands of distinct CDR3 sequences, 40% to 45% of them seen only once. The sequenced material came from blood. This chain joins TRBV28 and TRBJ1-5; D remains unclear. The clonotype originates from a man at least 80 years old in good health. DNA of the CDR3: TGTGCCAGCACCTCCTACTCGGTGGGGAGTCAGCCCCAGCATTTT. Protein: CASTSYSVGSQPQHF. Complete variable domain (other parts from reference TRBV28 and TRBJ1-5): DVKVTQSSRYLVKRTGEKVFLECVQDMDHENMFWYRQDPGLGLRLIYFSYDVKMKEKGDIPEGYSVSREKKERFSLILESASTNQTSMYLCASTSYSVGSQPQHFGDGTRLSIL.